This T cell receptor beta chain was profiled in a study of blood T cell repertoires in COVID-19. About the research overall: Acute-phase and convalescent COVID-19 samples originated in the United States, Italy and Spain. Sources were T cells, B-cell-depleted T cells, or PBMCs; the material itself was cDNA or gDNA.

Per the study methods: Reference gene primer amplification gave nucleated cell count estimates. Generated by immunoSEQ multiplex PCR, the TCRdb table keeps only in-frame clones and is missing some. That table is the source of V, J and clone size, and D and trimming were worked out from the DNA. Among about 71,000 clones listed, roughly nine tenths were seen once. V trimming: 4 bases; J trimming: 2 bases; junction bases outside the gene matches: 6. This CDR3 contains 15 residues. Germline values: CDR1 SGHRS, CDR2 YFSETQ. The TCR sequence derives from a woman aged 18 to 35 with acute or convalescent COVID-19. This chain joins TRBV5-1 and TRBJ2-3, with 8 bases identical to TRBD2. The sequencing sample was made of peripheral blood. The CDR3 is CASSRAGAFTDTQYF. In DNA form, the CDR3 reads TGCGCCAGCAGCCGAGCGGGGGCCTTCACAGATACGCAGTATTTT.